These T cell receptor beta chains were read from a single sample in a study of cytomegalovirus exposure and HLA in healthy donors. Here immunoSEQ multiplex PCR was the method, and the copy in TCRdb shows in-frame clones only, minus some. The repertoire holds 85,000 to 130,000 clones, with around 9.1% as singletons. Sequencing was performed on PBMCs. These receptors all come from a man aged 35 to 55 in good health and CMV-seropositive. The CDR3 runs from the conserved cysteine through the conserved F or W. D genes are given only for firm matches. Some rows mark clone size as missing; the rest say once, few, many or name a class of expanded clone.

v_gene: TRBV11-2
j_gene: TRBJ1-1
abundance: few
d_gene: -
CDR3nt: TGTGCCAGCAGCTTAGACTTTCGGACAGAAACTTTCTTT
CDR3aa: CASSLDFRTETFF

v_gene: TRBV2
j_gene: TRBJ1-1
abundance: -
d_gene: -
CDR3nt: TGTGCCTCGTCAGTGATAATGAACACTGAAGCTTTCTTT
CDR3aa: CASSVIMNTEAFF

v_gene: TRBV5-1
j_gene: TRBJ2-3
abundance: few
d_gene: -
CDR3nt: TGCGCCAGCAGCTTAGGGACACGCACAGATACGCAGTATTTT
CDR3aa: CASSLGTRTDTQYF

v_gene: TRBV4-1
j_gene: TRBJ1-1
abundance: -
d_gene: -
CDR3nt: TGCGCCAGCAGCCCAGGGTTCCCCAGCAGGCGAGCTGAAGCTTTCTTT
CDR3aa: CASSPGFPSRRAEAFF

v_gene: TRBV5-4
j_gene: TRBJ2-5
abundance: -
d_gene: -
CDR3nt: TGTGCCAGCAGCTTGTACCAGGGAAGGCGTTACGAGACCCAGTACTTC
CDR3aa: CASSLYQGRRYETQYF

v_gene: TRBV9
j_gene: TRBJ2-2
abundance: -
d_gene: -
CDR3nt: TGTGCCAGCAGCGCCGGACATTACACCGGGGAGCTGTTTTTT
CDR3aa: CASSAGHYTGELFF

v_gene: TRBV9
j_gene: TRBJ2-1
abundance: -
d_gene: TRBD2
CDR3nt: TGTGCCAGCAGCGTAGGGGCGGGACTAAAGTTCTTC
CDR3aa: CASSVGAGLKFF

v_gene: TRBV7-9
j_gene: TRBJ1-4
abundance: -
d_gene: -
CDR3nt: TGTGCCAGCAGCTTCCGTAGCGAAAAACTGTTTTTT
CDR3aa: CASSFRSEKLFF

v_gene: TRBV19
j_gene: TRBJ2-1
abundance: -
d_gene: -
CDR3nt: TGTGCCAGTAGGAAGACTCGGAATGAGCAGTTCTTC
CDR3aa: CASRKTRNEQFF

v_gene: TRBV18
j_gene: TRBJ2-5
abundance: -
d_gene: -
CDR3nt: TGTGCCAGCTCACCAAACAGGGTAAACCAAGAGACCCAGTACTTC
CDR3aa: CASSPNRVNQETQYF

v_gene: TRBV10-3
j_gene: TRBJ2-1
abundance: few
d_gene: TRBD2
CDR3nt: TGTGCCATCAGCTCGGGGACTAGCGGGAGATTCTACAATGAGCAGTTCTTC
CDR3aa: CAISSGTSGRFYNEQFF

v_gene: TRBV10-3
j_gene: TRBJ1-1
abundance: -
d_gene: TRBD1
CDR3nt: TGTGCCATCAGTGAGTCCGGGGACAGGGGCTCTGAAGCTTTCTTT
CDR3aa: CAISESGDRGSEAFF

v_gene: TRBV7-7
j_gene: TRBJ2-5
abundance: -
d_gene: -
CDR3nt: TGTGCTAGCAGCTTGGGACATAATTATCAAGAGACCCAGTACTTC
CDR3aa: CASSLGHNYQETQYF

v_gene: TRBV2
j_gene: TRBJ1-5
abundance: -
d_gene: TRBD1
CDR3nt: TGTGCCAGCAGAGGACAGGGGGCTTTTCTGACCAGGGGGCCCCAGCATTTT
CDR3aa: CASRGQGAFLTRGPQHF

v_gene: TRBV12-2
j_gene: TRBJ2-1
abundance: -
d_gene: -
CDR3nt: TGTGCAAGTCGCTTGGGTCTAGCGGGGGACAATGAGCAGTTCTTC
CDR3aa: CASRLGLAGDNEQFF

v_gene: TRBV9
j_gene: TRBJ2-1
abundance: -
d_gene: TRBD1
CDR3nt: TGTGCCAGCAGCGAAGGACAGGGAGGTGAGCAGTTCTTC
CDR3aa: CASSEGQGGEQFF

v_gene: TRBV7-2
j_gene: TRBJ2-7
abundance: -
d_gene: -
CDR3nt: TGTGCCAGCAGAAGAGAAACCGTTTCCGAGCAGTACTTC
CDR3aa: CASRRETVSEQYF

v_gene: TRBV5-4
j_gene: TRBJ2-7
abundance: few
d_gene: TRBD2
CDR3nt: TGTGCCAGCAGCTTTGGACTAGCGGGAGATTTCTACGAGCAGTACTTC
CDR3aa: CASSFGLAGDFYEQYF

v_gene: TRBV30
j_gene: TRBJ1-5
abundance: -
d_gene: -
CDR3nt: TGTGCCTGGGCCGGGACATTCTCTGGGGGCGGTCAGCCCCAGCATTTT
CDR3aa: CAWAGTFSGGGQPQHF

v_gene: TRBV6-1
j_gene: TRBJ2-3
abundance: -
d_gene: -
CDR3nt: TGTGCCAGCAGTGAAGGGGCAGGAATCACAGATACGCAGTATTTT
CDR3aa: CASSEGAGITDTQYF

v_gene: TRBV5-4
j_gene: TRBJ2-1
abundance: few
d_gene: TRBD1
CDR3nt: TGTGCCAGCAGGGCCCCGGGACAGAGCTCCTACAATGAGCAGTTCTTC
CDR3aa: CASRAPGQSSYNEQFF

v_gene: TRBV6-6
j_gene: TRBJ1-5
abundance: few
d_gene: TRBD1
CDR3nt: TGTGCCAGCAGATCGGACAGGGGGCGACATCAGCCCCAGCATTTT
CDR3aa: CASRSDRGRHQPQHF

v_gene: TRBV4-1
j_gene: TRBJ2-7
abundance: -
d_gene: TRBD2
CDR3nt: TGCGCCAGCAGCCTTAGCGGGGCCTCCTACGAGCAGTACTTC
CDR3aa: CASSLSGASYEQYF

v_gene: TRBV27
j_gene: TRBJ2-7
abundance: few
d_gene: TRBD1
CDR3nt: TGTGCCAGCAGTTTGCTTGGACAGGGGGGCGAGCAGTACTTC
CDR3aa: CASSLLGQGGEQYF

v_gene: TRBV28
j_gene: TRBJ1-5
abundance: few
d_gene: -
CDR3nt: TGTGCCAGCAGGTTCCAAGGAGTTCAGCCCCAGCATTTT
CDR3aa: CASRFQGVQPQHF

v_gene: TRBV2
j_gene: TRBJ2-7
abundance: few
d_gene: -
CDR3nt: TGTGCCAGCAGACCCCAACTCGGGACCTACGAGCAGTACTTC
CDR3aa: CASRPQLGTYEQYF

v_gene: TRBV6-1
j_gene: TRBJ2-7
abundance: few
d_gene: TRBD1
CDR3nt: TGTGCCAGCAGTGAGTGGTTGGGACAGGGGTCCCCCTACGAGCAGTACTTC
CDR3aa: CASSEWLGQGSPYEQYF

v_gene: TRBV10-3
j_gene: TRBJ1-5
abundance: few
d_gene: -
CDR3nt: TGTGCCATCAGAGAGGGGAGGAATGGAAATCAGCCCCAGCATTTT
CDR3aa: CAIREGRNGNQPQHF

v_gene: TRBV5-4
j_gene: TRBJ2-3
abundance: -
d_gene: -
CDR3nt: TGTGCCAGCAGCTTGGCCTTGCGCGGGGTAGATACGCAGTATTTT
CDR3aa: CASSLALRGVDTQYF

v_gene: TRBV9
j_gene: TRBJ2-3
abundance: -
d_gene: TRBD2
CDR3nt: TGTGCCAGCAGCGTTGGGACTAGGGGCCAGGATACGCAGTATTTT
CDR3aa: CASSVGTRGQDTQYF

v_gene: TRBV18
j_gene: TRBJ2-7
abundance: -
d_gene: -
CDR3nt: TGTGCCAGCTCACCAAGAGCAGGAAACTCCTACGAGCAGTACTTC
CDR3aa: CASSPRAGNSYEQYF

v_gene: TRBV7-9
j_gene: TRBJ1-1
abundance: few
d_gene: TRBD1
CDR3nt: TGTGCCAGCAACACTCTCAGGACAGGGGGCGATGAAGCTTTCTTT
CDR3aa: CASNTLRTGGDEAFF

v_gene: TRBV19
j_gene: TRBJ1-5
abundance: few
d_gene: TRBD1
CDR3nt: TGTGCCAGTAGTTTTCAACAGGGGGATGGCAATCAGCCCCAGCATTTT
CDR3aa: CASSFQQGDGNQPQHF

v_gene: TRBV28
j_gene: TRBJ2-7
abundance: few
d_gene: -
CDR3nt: TGTGCCAGCAGTTTTAACTACGAGCAGTACTTC
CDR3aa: CASSFNYEQYF

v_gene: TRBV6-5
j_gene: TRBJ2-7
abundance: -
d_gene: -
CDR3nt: TGTGCCAGCAGTTGGCGCAGGGATTCCTACGAGCAGTACTTC
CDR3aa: CASSWRRDSYEQYF

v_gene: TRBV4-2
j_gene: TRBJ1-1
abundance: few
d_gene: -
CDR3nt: TGTGCCAGCAGCCCTGGGGGAGGGGTCCTGGCGACGAACACTGAAGCTTTCTTT
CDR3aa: CASSPGGGVLATNTEAFF

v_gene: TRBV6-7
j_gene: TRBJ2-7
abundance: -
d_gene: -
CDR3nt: TGTGCCAGCAGAATACCGGGACTTGCAGGCTACGAGCAGTACTTC
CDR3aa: CASRIPGLAGYEQYF

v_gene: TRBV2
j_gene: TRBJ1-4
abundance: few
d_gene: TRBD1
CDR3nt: TGTGCCAGCAGTGGGCCCCCGGGACAGAGTAATGAAAAACTGTTTTTT
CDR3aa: CASSGPPGQSNEKLFF

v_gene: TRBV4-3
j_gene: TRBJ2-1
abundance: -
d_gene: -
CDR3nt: TGCGCCAGCAGCCAATCAAACAGGGGAGGCAATGAGCAGTTCTTC
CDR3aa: CASSQSNRGGNEQFF

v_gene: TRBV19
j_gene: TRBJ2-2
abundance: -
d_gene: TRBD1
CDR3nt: TGTGCCAGCGGACTCGGGACAGGGGTAGCCGGGGAGCTGTTTTTT
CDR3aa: CASGLGTGVAGELFF

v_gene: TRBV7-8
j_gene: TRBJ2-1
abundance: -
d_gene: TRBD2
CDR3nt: TGTGCCAGCCAAGCGGGAGGGTACAATGAGCAGTTCTTC
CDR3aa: CASQAGGYNEQFF

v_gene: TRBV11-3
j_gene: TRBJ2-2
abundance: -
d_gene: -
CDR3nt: TGTGCCAGCAGCTTAGTAGCGGACACCGGGGAGCTGTTTTTT
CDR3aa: CASSLVADTGELFF

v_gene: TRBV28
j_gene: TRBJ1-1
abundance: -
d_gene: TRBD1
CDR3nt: TGTGCCAGCAGTTTTGCGGACAGGACGAACACTGAAGCTTTCTTT
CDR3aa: CASSFADRTNTEAFF

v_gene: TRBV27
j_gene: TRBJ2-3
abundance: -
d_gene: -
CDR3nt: TGTGCCAGCAGTTTGCAGGGCTTGGATACGCAGTATTTT
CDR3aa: CASSLQGLDTQYF

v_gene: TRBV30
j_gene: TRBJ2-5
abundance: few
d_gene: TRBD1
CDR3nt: TGTGCCTGGAGTGAAGACAGGGCGCTTTGGGAGCAGTACTTC
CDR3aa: CAWSEDRALWEQYF

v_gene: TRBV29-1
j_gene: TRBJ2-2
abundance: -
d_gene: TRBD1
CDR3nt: TGCAGCGTTGAATCCGGACAGGGGAACACCGGGGAGCTGTTTTTT
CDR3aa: CSVESGQGNTGELFF

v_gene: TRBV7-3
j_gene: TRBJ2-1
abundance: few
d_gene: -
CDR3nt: TGTGCCAGCAGCTCGCAGGGTGTTGGTGAGCAGTTCTTC
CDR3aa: CASSSQGVGEQFF

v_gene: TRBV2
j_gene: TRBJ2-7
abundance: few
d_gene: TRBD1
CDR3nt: TGTGCCAGCAGTCTACGGGACAGAACCTACGAGCAGTACTTC
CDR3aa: CASSLRDRTYEQYF

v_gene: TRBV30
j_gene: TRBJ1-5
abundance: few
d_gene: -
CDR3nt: TGTGCCTGGGGTGGACAGAGCAATCAGCCCCAGCATTTT
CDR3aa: CAWGGQSNQPQHF

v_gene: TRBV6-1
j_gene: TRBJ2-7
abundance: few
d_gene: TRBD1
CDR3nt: TGTGCCAGCATCCTAAGGGGACAGGGCTACGAGCAGTACTTC
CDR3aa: CASILRGQGYEQYF

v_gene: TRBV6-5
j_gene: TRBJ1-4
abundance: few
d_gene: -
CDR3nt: TGTGCCAGCAGCTCTGACATTAATGAAAAACTGTTTTTT
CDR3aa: CASSSDINEKLFF

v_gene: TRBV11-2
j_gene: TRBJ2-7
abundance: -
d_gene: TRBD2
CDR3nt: TGTGCCAGCACCGAAGGGGGGCTAGCGGGAGGGCCAGTCTACGAGCAGTACTTC
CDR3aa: CASTEGGLAGGPVYEQYF

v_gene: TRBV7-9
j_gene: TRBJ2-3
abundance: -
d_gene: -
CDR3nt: TGTGCCAGCAGCTTAGCGCGGGACTCCTACACAGATACGCAGTATTTT
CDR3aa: CASSLARDSYTDTQYF

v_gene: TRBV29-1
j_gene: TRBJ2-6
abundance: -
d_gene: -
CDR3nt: TGCAGCGTTGTAGCGGTGCTCTCTGGGGCCAACGTCCTGACTTTC
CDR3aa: CSVVAVLSGANVLTF

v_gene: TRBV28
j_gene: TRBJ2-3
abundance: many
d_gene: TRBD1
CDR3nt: TGTGCCAGCCTACAGCCGGGACAGGGGGCGGAAGATACGCAGTATTTT
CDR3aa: CASLQPGQGAEDTQYF

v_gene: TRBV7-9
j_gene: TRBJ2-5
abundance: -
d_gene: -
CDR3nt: TGTGCCAGCAGCCCCCGACAGTCAGAGACCCAGTACTTC
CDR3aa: CASSPRQSETQYF